The clone carrying this T cell receptor (beta chain) occurred many times. Its cognate antigen is unknown. This sample stems from a study of T cells in Graves' hyperthyroidism and ophthalmopathy. Background on the study: Before treatment of any kind, peripheral blood was taken at initial diagnosis. Study-wide results and caveats: Also found in blood were most expanded thyroid clonotypes above 0.001.

V lost 3 bases and J lost 4, with 7 bases in between. From germline, CDR1 is ENHRY and CDR2 SYGVKD. The CDR3 covers 12 residues. Amplification yielded TCR beta CDR3 regions, with RNA transcripts as the source. An initial round of RT-PCR targeting the TCR CDR3 relied on the HTBI primer set. MiXCR, run by TCRdb on the multiplex PCR reads, gives a single entry per CDR3 protein. Among about 350,000 distinct CDR3 sequences listed, roughly 14% were seen once. The sample comprised blood. This TCR derives from a woman between 25 and 40 years old with Graves' hyperthyroidism. The chain joins TRBV10-3 to TRBJ2-7; no firm D call. Here the CDR3 DNA reads TGTGCCATCAGTGACCACAAATACGAGCAGTACTTC. This encodes CAISDHKYEQYF.